This T cell receptor (beta chain) emerged from a study of identifying expanded T cells in peripheral blood. Libraries were prepared by immunoSEQ multiplex PCR; TCRdb keeps only in-frame clonotypes and omits some of them. This sample has approximately 100,000 clones, with roughly 90% found just once. V lost 4 bases and J lost 0; bases outside the gene matches: 7. This CDR3 region has 16 residues. Germline CDR1 and CDR2: SQVTM and ANQGSEA. Points on this clone: This same CDR3 is encoded by further DNA sequences in the sample.

Sequences were obtained from blood. The chain combines TRBV29-1 with TRBJ2-7; 12 bases map to TRBD2. The receptor was isolated from a person aged 18 to 75 in good health. CDR3 protein: CSVARLAGVPSYEQYF. The CDR3 DNA sequence: TGCAGCGTTGCCAGACTAGCGGGGGTGCCCTCCTACGAGCAGTACTTC.